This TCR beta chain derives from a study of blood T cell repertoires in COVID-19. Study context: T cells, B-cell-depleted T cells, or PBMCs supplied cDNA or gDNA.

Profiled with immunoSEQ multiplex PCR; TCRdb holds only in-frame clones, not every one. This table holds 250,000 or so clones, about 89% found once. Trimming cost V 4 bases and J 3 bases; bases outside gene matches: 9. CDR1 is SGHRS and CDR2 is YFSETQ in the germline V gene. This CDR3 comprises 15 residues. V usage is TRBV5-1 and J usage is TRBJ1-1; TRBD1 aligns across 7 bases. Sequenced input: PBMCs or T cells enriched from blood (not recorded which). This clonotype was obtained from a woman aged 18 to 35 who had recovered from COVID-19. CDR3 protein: CASSPRQGRDTEAFF. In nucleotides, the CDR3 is TGCGCCAGCAGCCCGCGACAGGGACGGGACACTGAAGCTTTCTTT.